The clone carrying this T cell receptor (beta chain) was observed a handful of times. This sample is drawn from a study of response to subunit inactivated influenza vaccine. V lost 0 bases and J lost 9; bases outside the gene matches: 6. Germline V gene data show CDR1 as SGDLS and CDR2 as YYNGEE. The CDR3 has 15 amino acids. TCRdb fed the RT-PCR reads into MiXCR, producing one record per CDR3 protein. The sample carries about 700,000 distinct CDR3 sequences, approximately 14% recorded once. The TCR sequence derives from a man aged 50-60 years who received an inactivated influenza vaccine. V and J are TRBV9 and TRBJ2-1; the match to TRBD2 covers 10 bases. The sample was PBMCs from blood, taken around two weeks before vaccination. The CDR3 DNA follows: TGTGCCAGCAGCGTAGTAGGAGCGGGAGGGGGTGAGCAGTTCTTC. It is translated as CASSVVGAGGGEQFF.